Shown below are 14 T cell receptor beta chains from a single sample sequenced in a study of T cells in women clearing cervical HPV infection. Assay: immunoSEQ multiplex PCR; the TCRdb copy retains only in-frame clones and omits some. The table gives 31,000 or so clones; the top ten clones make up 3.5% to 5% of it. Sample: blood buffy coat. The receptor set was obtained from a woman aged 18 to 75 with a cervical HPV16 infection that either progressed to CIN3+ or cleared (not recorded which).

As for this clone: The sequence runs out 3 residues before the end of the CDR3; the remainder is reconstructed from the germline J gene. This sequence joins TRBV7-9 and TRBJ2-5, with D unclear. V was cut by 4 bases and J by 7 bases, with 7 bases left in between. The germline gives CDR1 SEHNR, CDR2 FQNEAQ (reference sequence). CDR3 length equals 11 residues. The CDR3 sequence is CASSSSGTQYF. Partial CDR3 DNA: TGTGCCAGCAGCTCCTCAGGGACC.

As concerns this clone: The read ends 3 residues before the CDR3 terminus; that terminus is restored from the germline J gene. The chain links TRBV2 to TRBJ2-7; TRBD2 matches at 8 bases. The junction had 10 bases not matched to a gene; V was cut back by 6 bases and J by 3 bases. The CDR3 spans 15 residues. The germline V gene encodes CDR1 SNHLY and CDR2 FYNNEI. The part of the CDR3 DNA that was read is TGTGCCAGCAGGCCTAGAACGAGCGGGGGCTACGAG. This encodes CASRPRTSGGYE. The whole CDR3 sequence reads CASRPRTSGGYEQYF.

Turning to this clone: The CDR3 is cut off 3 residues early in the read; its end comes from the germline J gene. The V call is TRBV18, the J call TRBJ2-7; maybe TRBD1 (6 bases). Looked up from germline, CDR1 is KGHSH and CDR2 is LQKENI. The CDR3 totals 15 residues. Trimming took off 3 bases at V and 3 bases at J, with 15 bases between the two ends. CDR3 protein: CASSPPGKQGYEQYF. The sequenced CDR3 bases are TGTGCCAGCTCACCCCCCGGAAAACAGGGCTACGAG.

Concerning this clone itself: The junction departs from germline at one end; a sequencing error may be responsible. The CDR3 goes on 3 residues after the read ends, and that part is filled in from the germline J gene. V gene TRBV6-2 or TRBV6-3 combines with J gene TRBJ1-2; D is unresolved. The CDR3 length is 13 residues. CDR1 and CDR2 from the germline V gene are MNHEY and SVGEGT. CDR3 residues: CASSYLRVYDYTF. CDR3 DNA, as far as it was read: TGTGCCAGCAGTTACCTCCGGGTTTATGAC.

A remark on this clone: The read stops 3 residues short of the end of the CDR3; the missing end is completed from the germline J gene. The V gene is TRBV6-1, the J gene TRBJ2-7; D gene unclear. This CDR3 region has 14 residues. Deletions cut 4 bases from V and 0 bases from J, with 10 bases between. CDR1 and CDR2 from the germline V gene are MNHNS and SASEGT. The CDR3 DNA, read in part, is TGTGCCAGCAGTGGACAAATGAGCTCCTACGAG. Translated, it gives CASSGQMSSYE. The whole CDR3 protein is CASSGQMSSYEQYF.

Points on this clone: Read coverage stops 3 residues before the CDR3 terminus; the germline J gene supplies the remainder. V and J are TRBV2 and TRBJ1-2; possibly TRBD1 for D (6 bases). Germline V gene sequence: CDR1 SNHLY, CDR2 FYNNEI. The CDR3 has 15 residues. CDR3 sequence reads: CASSEALQGRDGYTF. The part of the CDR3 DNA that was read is TGTGCCAGCAGTGAAGCGCTTCAGGGGAGGGACGGC.

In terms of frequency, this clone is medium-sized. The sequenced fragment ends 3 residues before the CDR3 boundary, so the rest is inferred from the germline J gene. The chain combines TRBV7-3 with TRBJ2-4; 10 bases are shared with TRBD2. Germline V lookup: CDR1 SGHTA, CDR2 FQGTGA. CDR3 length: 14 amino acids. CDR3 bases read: TGTGCCAGCAGCTTAGGGCTAGCGGGAGAACCT. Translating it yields CASSLGLAGEP. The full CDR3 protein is CASSLGLAGEPQYF.

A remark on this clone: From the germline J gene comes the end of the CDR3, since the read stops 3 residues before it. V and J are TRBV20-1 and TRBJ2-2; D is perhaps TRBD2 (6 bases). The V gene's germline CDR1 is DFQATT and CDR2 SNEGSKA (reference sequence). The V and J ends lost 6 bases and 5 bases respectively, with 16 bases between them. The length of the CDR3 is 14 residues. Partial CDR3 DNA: TGCAGTGCCTCGGGTGGGGGGAGGACCGGGGAG. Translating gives CSASGGGRTGE. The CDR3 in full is CSASGGGRTGELFF.

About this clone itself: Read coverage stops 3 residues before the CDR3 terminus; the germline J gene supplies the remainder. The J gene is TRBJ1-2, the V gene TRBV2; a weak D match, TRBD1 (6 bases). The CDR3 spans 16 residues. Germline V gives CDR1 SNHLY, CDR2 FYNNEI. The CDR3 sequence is CASSTGPGRSSYDYTF. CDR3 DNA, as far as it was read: TGTGCCAGCTCGACAGGTCCGGGACGTAGCTCCTACGAC.

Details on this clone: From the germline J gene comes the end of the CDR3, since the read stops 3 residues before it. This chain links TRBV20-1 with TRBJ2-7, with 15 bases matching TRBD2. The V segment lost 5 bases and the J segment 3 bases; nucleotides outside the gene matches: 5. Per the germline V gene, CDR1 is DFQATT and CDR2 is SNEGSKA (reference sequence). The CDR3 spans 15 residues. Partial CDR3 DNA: TGCAGTGCTCGGACTAGCGGGAGGGCCGGCTACGAG. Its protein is CSARTSGRAGYE. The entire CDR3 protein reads CSARTSGRAGYEQYF.

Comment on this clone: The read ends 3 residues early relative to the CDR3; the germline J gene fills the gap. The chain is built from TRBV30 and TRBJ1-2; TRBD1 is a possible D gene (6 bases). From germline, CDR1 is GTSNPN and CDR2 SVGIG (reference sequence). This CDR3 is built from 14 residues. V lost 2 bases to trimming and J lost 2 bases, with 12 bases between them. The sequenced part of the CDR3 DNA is TGTGCCTGGAGTCCCTCGGGGGGCAACTATGGC. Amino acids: CAWSPSGGNYG. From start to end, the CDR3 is CAWSPSGGNYGYTF.

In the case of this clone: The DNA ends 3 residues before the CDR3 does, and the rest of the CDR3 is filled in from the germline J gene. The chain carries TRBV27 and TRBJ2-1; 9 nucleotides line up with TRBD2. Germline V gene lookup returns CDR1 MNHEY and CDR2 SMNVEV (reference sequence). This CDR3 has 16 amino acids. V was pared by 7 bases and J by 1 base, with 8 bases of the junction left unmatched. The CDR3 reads CASISSGSGSYNEQFF. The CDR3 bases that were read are TGTGCCAGCATAAGTAGCGGGAGTGGATCCTACAATGAG.

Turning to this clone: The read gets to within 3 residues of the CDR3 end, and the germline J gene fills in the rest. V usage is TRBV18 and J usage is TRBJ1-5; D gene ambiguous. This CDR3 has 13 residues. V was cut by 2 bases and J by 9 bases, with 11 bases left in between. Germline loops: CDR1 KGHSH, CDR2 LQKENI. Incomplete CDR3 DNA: TGTGCCAGCTCACCAACGTACCAAGCGCCC. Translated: CASSPTYQAP. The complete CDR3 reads CASSPTYQAPQHF.

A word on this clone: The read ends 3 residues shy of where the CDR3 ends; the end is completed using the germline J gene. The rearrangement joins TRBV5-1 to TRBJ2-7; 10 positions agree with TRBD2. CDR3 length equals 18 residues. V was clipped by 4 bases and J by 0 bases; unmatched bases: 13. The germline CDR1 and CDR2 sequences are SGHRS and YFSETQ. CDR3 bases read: TGCGCCAGCAGCGCCGACCCTAGCGGGGGCCAGAGCTCCTACGAG. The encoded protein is CASSADPSGGQSSYE. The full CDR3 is CASSADPSGGQSSYEQYF.